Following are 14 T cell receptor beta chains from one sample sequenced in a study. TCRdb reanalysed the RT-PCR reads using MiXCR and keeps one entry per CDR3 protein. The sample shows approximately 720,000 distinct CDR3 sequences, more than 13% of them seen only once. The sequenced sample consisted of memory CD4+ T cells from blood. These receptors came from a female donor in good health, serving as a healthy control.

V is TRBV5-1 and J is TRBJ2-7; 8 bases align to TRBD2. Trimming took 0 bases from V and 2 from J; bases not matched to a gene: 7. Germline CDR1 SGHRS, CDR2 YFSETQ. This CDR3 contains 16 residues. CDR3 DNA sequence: TGCGCCAGCAGCTTGGCCGGCGGGGGGCAAACCTACGAGCAGTACTTC. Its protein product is CASSLAGGGQTYEQYF.

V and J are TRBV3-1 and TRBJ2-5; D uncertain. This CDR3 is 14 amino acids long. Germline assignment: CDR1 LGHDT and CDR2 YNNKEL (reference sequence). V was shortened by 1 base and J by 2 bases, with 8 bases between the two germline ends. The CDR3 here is CASSQAQTQETQYF. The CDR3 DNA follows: TGTGCCAGCAGCCAAGCCCAAACACAAGAGACCCAGTACTTC.

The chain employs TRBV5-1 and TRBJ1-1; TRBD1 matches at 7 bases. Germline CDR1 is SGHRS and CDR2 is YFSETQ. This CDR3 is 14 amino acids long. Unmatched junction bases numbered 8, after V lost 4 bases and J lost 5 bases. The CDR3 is CASSLGTAKTEAFF. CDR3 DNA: TGCGCCAGCAGCCTAGGGACAGCGAAGACTGAAGCTTTCTTT.

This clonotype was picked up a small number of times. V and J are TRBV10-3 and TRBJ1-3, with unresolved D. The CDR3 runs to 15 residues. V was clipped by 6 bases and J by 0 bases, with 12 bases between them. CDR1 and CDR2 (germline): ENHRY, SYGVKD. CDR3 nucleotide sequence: TGTGCCATCAGCCTCGACGGACGCTCTGGAAACACCATATATTTT. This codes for CAISLDGRSGNTIYF.

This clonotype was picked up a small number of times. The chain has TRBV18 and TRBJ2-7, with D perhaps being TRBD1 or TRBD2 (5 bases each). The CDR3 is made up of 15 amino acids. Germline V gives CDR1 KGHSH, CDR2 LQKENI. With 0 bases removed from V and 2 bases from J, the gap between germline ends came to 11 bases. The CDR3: CASSPPSGPAYEQYF. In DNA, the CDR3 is TGTGCCAGCTCACCACCTTCGGGGCCAGCCTACGAGCAGTACTTC.

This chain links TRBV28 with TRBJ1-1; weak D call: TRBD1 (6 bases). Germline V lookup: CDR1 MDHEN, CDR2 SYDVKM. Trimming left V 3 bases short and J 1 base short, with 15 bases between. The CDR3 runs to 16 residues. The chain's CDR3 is CASSLGPQQGNTEAFF. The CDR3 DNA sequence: TGTGCCAGCAGTTTGGGTCCTCAACAGGGGAACACTGAAGCTTTCTTT.

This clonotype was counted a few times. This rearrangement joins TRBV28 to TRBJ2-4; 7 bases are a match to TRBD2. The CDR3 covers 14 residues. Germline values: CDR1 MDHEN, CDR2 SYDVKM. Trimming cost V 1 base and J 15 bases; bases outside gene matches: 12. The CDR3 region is CASSLLGWEGRTYF. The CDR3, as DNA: TGTGCCAGCAGTTTATTAGGTTGGGAGGGGCGCACGTACTTC.

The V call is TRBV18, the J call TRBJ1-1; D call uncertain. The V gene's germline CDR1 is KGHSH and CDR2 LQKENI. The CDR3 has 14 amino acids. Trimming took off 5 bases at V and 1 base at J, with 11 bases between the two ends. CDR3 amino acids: CASSIYSENTEAFF. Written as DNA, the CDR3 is TGTGCCAGCTCAATATATAGCGAGAACACTGAAGCTTTCTTT.

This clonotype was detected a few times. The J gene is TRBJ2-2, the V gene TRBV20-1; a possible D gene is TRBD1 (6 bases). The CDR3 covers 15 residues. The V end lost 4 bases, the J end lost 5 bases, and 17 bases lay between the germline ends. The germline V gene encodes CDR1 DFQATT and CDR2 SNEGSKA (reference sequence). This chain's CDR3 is CSATPPGTRTGELFF. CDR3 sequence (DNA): TGCAGTGCTACCCCCCCCGGGACACGGACCGGGGAGCTGTTTTTT.

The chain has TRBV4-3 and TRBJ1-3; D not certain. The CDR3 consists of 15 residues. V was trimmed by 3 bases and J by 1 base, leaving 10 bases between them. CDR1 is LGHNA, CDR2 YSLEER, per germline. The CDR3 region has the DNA TGCGCCAGCAGCCACTTAAGGAGGTCTGGAAACACCATATATTTT. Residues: CASSHLRRSGNTIYF.

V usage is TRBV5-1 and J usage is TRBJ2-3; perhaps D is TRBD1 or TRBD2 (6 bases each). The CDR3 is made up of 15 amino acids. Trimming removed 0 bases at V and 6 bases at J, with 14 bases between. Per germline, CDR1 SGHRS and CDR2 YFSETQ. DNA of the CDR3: TGCGCCAGCAGCTTGGCCGGGGGCTCTCTCGATACGCAGTATTTT. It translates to CASSLAGGSLDTQYF. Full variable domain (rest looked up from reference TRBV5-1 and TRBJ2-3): KAGVTQTPRYLIKTRGQQVTLSCSPISGHRSVSWYQQTPGQGLQFLFEYFSETQRNKGNFPGRFSGRQFSNSRSEMNVSTLELGDSALYLCASSLAGGSLDTQYFGPGTRLTVL.

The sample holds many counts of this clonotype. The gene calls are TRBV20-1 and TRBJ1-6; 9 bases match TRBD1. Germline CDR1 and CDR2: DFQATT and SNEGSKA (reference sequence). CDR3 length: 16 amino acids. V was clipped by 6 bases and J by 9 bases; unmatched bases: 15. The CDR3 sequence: CSAPIPGQGTGSPLHF. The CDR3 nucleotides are TGCAGTGCCCCGATCCCGGGACAGGGTACGGGTTCACCCCTCCACTTT.

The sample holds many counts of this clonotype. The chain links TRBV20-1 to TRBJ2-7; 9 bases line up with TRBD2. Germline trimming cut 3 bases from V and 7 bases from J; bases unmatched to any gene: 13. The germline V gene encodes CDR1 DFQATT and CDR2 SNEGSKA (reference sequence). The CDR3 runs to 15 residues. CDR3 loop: CSASHLSGGLGEQYF. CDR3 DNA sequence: TGCAGTGCTAGCCACCTCAGCGGGGGGCTGGGGGAGCAGTACTTC.

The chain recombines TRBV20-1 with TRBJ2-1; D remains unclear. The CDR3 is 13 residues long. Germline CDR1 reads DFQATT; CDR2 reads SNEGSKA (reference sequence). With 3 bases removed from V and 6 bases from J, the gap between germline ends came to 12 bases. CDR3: CSARSPLINEQFF. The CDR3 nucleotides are TGCAGTGCTAGGAGCCCGCTGATCAATGAGCAGTTCTTC.